This T cell receptor (beta chain) is from a study of T cells in Graves' hyperthyroidism and ophthalmopathy. Study-level results: Model output signaled ophthalmopathy a median roughly six months ahead of onset.

TCR beta CDR3 sequences were amplified from RNA transcripts. Carried out on the TCR CDR3, a first-round RT-PCR used the HTBI primer set. MiXCR was run by TCRdb on the multiplex PCR reads, yielding one entry per CDR3 protein. The sample holds approximately 420,000 distinct CDR3 sequences, around 14% seen once. Turning to this clonotype: Its antigen is not known.

In germline, CDR1 is SGHDN, CDR2 FVKESK. The V and J ends lost 1 base and 4 bases, in that order; junction bases with no gene match: 0. The CDR3 is 14 amino acids. Diagnoses used clinical symptoms, serum thyroxine and TRAb, thyroid ultrasound and orbital computed tomography. Fresh peripheral blood, 10 ml, was the source of the PBMCs. The sequencing input was blood. This sequence joins TRBV14 and TRBJ2-2, with 7 bases aligning to TRBD2. The TCR sequence derives from a young woman with Graves' hyperthyroidism. For the CDR3, the DNA is TGTGCCAGCAGCCAAGTAGCGGGCACCGGGGAGCTGTTTTTT. This codes for CASSQVAGTGELFF.